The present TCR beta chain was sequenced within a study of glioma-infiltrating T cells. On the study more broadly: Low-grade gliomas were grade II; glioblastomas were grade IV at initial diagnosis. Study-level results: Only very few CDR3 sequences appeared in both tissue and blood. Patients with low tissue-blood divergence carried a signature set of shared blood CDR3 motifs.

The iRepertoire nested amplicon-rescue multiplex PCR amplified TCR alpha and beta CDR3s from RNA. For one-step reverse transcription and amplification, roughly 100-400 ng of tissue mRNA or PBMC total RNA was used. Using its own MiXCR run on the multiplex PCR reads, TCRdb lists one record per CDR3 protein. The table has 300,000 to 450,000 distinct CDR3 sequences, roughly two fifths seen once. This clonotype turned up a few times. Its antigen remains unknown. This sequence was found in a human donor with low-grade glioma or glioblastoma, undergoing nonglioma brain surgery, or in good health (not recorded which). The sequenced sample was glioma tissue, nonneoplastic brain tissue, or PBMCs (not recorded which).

The CDR3 reads CASSLVPGGGGTGELFF. CDR3 in DNA: TGTGCCAGCAGTTTAGTTCCTGGGGGCGGAGGCACCGGGGAGCTGTTTTTT. This chain uses TRBV28 with TRBJ2-2; a possible D gene is TRBD1 (6 bases). Trimming left V 2 bases short and J 4 bases short, with 17 bases between. The CDR3 loop spans 17 amino acids. The germline CDR1 and CDR2 sequences are MDHEN and SYDVKM.